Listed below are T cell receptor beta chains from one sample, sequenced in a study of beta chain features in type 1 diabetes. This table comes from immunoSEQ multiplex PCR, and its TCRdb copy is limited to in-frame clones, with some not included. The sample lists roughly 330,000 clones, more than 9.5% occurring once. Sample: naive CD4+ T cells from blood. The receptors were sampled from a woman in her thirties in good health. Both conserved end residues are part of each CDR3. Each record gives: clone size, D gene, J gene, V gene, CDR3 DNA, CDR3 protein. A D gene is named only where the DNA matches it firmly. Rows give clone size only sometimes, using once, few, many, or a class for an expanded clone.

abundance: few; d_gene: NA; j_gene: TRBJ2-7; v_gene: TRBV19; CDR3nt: TGTGCCAGTAGTATAGATGTCGGGGACTACGAGCAGTACTTC; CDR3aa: CASSIDVGDYEQYF
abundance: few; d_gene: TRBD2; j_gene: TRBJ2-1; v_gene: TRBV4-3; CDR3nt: TGCGCCAGCAGCCGGGTGGGAACTAGCGGGAGTTCTGAGCAGTTCTTC; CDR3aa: CASSRVGTSGSSEQFF
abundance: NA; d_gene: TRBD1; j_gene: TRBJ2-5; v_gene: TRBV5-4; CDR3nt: TGTGCCAGCAGCTTGCCGGGACAGATGAAAGAGACCCAGTACTTC; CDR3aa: CASSLPGQMKETQYF
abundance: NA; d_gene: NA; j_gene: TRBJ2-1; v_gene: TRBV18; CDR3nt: TGTGCCAGCTCACCCCTAGAGCTGGGTACTACAAATGAGCAGTTCTTC; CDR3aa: CASSPLELGTTNEQFF
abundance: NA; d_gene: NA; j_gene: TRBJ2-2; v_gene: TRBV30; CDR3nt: TGTGCCTGGAGACGCAGGGATAGGATCACCGGGGAGCTGTTTTTT; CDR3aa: CAWRRRDRITGELFF
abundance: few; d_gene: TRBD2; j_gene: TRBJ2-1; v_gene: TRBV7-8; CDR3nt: TGTGCCAGCAGCCCCAGTGGGCTAGCGGGAGGGCCCGGTGAGCAGTTCTTC; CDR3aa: CASSPSGLAGGPGEQFF
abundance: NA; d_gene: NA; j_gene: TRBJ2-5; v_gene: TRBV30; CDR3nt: TGTGCCTGGGCGCCGGGACATAACCAAGAGACCCAGTACTTC; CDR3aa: CAWAPGHNQETQYF
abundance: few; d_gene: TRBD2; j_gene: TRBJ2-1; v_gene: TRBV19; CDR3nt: TGTGCCAGTAGTTCCCCGCCGCTAGCGGGAGTCCACAATGAGCAGTTCTTC; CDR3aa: CASSSPPLAGVHNEQFF
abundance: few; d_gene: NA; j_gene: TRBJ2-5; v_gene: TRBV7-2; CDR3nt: TGTGCCAGCAGCTTAAATCTAGGAGAGACCCAGTACTTC; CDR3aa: CASSLNLGETQYF
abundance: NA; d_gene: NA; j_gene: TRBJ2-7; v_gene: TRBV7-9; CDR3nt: TGTGCCAGCAGCTCCACGAGCGGAAGCTCCTACGAGCAGTACTTC; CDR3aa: CASSSTSGSSYEQYF
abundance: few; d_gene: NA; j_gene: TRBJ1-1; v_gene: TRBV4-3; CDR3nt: TGCGCCAGCAGCCAGCACGCGGAGGGAGGGACTGAAGCTTTCTTT; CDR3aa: CASSQHAEGGTEAFF
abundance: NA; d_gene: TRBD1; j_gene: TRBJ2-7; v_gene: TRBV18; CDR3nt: TGTGCCAGCTCACCACTTCCAGGACAGGGATTTCACGAGCAGTACTTC; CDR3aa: CASSPLPGQGFHEQYF
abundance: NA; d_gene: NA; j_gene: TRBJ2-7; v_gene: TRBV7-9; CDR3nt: TGTGCCAGCAGGCCAACAGGTGAATCCTACGAGCAGTACTTC; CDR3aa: CASRPTGESYEQYF
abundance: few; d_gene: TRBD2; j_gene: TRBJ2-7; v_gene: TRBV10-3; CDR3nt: TGTGCCACCAGGACTAGCGGGAGTATTGGCGAGCAGTACTTC; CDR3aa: CATRTSGSIGEQYF
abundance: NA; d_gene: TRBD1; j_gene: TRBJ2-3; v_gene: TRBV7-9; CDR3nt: TGTGCCAGCAGCTTCGGGACAGCCGACCGGGCGCAGTATTTT; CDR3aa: CASSFGTADRAQYF
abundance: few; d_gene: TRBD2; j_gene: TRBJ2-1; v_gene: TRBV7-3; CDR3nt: TGTGCCAGCAGCCCAACTAGCGGCTCCTACAATGAGCAGTTCTTC; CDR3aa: CASSPTSGSYNEQFF
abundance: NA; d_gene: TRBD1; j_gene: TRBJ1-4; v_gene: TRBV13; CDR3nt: TGTGCCAGCAGCGGGGGACAGGGAAATGAAAAACTGTTTTTT; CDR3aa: CASSGGQGNEKLFF
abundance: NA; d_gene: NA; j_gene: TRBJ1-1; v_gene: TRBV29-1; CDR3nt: TGCAGCGTTGAAAAACAGGGGAACACTGAAGCTTTCTTT; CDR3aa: CSVEKQGNTEAFF
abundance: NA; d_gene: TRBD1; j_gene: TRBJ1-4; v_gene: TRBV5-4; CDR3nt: TGTGCCAGCAGCGGGGGGATCGGGACAGTGGGAGAAAAACTGTTTTTT; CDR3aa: CASSGGIGTVGEKLFF
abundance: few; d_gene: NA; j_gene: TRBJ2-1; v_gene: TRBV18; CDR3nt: TGTGCCAGCTCACCGAGACTAGAGCTGAGCTCCTACAATGAGCAGTTCTTC; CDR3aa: CASSPRLELSSYNEQFF
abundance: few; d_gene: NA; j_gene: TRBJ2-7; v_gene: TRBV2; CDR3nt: TGTGCCAGCAGGAGGGACTCCCACGAGCAGTACTTC; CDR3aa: CASRRDSHEQYF
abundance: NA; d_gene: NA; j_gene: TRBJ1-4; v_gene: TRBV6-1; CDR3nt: TGTGCCAGCAGTGATATACGAGGGCGAACTAATGAAAAACTGTTTTTT; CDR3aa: CASSDIRGRTNEKLFF
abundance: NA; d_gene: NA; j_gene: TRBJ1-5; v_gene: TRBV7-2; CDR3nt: TGTGCCAGCAGCTTAGCCGAGGGTAATCAGCCCCAGCATTTT; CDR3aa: CASSLAEGNQPQHF
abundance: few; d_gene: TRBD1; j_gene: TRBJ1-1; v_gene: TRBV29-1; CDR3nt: TGCAGCGTAGCTTTCCGGGGACAGGGGATGAACACTGAAGCTTTCTTT; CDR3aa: CSVAFRGQGMNTEAFF
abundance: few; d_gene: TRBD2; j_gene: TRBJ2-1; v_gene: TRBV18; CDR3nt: TGTGCCAGCTCTCGACTAGCGGGAGGGGCAAATGAGCAGTTCTTC; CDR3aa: CASSRLAGGANEQFF
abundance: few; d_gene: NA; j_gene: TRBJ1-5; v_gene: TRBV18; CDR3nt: TGTGCCAGCTCACGAGACCGGGTCCAAAGTGATCAGCCCCAGCATTTT; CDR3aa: CASSRDRVQSDQPQHF
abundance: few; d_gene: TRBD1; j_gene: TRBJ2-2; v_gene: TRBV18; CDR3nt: TGTGCCAGCTCACCACCGACAGGGGCCGCGTCCTGGACCGGGGAGCTGTTTTTT; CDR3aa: CASSPPTGAASWTGELFF
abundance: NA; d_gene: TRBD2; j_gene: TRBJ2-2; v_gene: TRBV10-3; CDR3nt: TGTGCCATCAGTGCGGGACTAGAGATCAGGACCGGGGAGCTGTTTTTT; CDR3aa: CAISAGLEIRTGELFF
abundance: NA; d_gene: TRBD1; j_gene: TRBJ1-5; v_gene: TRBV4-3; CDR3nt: TGCGCCAGCAGCCAAGAACAGGGGTTGAATCAGCCCCAGCATTTT; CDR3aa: CASSQEQGLNQPQHF
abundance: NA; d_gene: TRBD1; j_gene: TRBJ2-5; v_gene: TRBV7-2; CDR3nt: TGTGCCAGCAGCTCCGGGACAGGGCGACAAGAGACCCAGTACTTC; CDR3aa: CASSSGTGRQETQYF
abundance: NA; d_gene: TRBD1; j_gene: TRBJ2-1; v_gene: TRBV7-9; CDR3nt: TGTGCCAGCAGTAGACAGGGGGGTGAGCAGTTCTTC; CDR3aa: CASSRQGGEQFF
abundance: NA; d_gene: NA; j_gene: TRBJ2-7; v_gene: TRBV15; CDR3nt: TGTGCCACCAGCAGAGATGGCGGGTCCCTGGGGGAGCAGTACTTC; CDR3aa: CATSRDGGSLGEQYF
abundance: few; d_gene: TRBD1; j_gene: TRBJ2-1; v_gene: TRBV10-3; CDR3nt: TGTGCCATCAGTGAGTCGCAGCAGGGGGTATCCCAAGATGAGCAGTTCTTC; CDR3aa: CAISESQQGVSQDEQFF